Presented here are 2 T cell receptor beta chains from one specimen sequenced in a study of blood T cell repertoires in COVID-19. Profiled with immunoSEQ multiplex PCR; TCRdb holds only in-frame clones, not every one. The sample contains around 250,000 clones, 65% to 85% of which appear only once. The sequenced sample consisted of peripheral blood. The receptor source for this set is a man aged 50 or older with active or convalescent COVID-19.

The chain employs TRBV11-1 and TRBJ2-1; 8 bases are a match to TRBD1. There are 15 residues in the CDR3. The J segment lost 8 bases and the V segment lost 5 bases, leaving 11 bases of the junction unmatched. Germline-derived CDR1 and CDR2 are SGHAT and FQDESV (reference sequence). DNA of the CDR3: TGTGCCAGCAGCACCCGACAGGGGACGCACTATGAGCAGTTCTTC. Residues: CASSTRQGTHYEQFF.

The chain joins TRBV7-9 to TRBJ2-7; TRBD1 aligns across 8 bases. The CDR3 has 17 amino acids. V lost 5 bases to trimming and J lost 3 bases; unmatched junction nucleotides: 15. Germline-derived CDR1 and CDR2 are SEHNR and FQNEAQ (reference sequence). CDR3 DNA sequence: TGTGCCAGCAGCCCCGACAGGGGAAAGAACCGGAACTACGAGCAGTACTTC. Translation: CASSPDRGKNRNYEQYF.